Listed below are T cell receptor beta chains from one sample, sequenced in a study of cytomegalovirus exposure and HLA in healthy donors. The assay was immunoSEQ multiplex PCR, and TCRdb's table has in-frame clones only and misses some. This table has some 120,000 clones, 17% appearing once. The sequencing sample was made of PBMCs. The receptors stem from a female donor in good health and CMV-seropositive. Each CDR3 is given with its conserved first and last residue. The order of the fields is J gene, clone size, D gene, V gene, CDR3 length, CDR3 protein, CDR3 DNA. The D gene is left open where the match is weak. Rows give clone size only sometimes, using once, few, many, or a class for an expanded clone.

>TRBJ2-5|few|.|TRBV2|14
CASIEGGGRETQYF
TGTGCCAGCATAGAGGGCGGGGGCAGGGAGACCCAGTACTTC
>TRBJ1-4|few|TRBD1|TRBV2|15
CASSEIQDRDEKLFF
TGTGCCAGCAGTGAAATTCAGGACAGGGATGAAAAACTGTTTTTT
>TRBJ1-1|.|.|TRBV28|13
CASSLGRNTEAFF
TGTGCCAGCAGTTTAGGCAGAAACACTGAAGCTTTCTTT
>TRBJ2-1|.|TRBD2|TRBV5-1|15
CASSLSGSIYNEQFF
TGCGCCAGCAGCTTGAGCGGGAGCATTTACAATGAGCAGTTCTTC
>TRBJ1-5|.|TRBD1|TRBV7-2|15
CASRNRGSSNQPQHF
TGTGCCAGCAGAAACAGGGGAAGTAGCAATCAGCCCCAGCATTTT
>TRBJ2-7|.|TRBD1|TRBV4-1|15
CASSQERGLGYEQYF
TGCGCCAGCAGCCAAGAGAGGGGGCTCGGCTACGAGCAGTACTTC
>TRBJ1-2|.|.|TRBV28|14
CASSFYDRNYGYTF
TGTGCCAGCAGTTTCTATGACAGAAACTATGGCTACACCTTC
>TRBJ2-7|.|TRBD1|TRBV28|16
CASSLWSDRISYEQYF
TGTGCCAGCAGTTTATGGTCGGACAGGATCTCCTACGAGCAGTACTTC
>TRBJ1-5|.|TRBD1|TRBV6-6|16
CASSWPGQGAGQPQHF
TGTGCCAGCAGTTGGCCAGGACAGGGGGCCGGGCAGCCCCAGCATTTT
>TRBJ2-1|few|TRBD1|TRBV5-4|14
CASRLDRDYNEQFF
TGTGCCAGCAGGCTGGACAGGGATTACAATGAGCAGTTCTTC
>TRBJ1-1|.|.|TRBV9|14
CASRASGGATEAFF
TGTGCCAGCAGAGCTTCTGGGGGCGCCACTGAAGCTTTCTTT
>TRBJ1-1|.|.|TRBV10-1|16
CASSESQESMNTEAFF
TGCGCCAGCAGTGAGTCACAGGAATCTATGAACACTGAAGCTTTCTTT
>TRBJ1-1|few|.|TRBV7-9|17
CASSNPPRGPLNTEAFF
TGTGCCAGCAGCAACCCTCCCAGGGGCCCCCTGAACACTGAAGCTTTCTTT
>TRBJ2-6|few|.|TRBV4-3|20
CASSQDRPWGHLSGANVLTF
TGCGCCAGCAGCCAAGATAGACCGTGGGGACACCTCTCTGGGGCCAACGTCCTGACTTTC
>TRBJ2-6|few|.|TRBV14|14
CASSPSSGANVLTF
TGTGCCAGCAGCCCCTCTTCTGGGGCCAACGTCCTGACTTTC
>TRBJ1-1|.|.|TRBV28|13
CASGASWGTEAFF
TGTGCCAGCGGGGCGAGTTGGGGTACTGAAGCTTTCTTT
>TRBJ2-3|few|TRBD1|TRBV10-3|15
CAISEPGQGEDTQYF
TGTGCCATCAGTGAGCCGGGACAGGGGGAAGATACGCAGTATTTT
>TRBJ1-5|.|TRBD1|TRBV7-9|16
CASSLVGGGGGQPQHF
TGTGCCAGCAGCCTAGTAGGGGGCGGAGGAGGGCAGCCCCAGCATTTT
>TRBJ2-1|few|.|TRBV6-5|16
CASSYSNRKIYNEQFF
TGTGCCAGCAGTTACTCGAACAGGAAAATATACAATGAGCAGTTCTTC
>TRBJ1-1|.|.|TRBV11-3|14
CASSLRGEDTEAFF
TGTGCCAGCAGCTTACGGGGTGAGGACACTGAAGCTTTCTTT
>TRBJ1-1|few|TRBD1|TRBV5-4|14
CASSSTGVFTEAFF
TGTGCCAGCAGCTCAACAGGGGTGTTCACTGAAGCTTTCTTT
>TRBJ1-1|.|TRBD1|TRBV29-1|13
CSVQVGGLTEAFF
TGCAGCGTTCAGGTAGGGGGCCTCACTGAAGCTTTCTTT
>TRBJ2-7|.|.|TRBV30|11
CAWSLSYEQYF
TGTGCCTGGAGTTTATCCTACGAGCAGTACTTC
>TRBJ2-3|.|.|TRBV5-1|16
CASSLVGHPYTDTQYF
TGCGCCAGCAGCTTGGTGGGACACCCCTACACAGATACGCAGTATTTT
>TRBJ2-1|.|TRBD2|TRBV5-1|19
CASSKGLAGGFSSYNEQFF
TGCGCCAGCAGCAAGGGACTAGCGGGGGGCTTTAGCTCCTACAATGAGCAGTTCTTC
>TRBJ2-7|.|.|TRBV6-1|15
CASSEGQRSSYEQYF
TGTGCCAGCAGTGAAGGGCAGAGGTCGTCCTACGAGCAGTACTTC
>TRBJ1-6|few|TRBD1|TRBV6-5|15
CASNLLTGVNSPLHF
TGTGCCAGCAACCTACTGACAGGGGTAAATTCACCCCTCCACTTT
>TRBJ1-1|.|.|TRBV5-6|13
CASSLAGLTEAFF
TGTGCCAGCAGCTTGGCAGGTTTAACTGAAGCTTTCTTT
>TRBJ2-7|once|TRBD2|TRBV7-2|14
CASSPASGIYEQYF
TGTGCCAGCAGCCCAGCAAGCGGGATCTACGAGCAGTACTTC
>TRBJ2-1|.|TRBD2|TRBV5-6|16
CASSLPPAGSYNEQFF
TGTGCCAGCAGCTTGCCGCCAGCGGGGTCCTACAATGAGCAGTTCTTC
>TRBJ1-5|.|.|TRBV4-1|15
CASSQTGTINQPQHF
TGCGCCAGCAGCCAAACCGGGACAATCAATCAGCCCCAGCATTTT
>TRBJ2-1|few|TRBD2|TRBV7-7|14
CASSARLANNEQFF
TGTGCCAGCAGCGCCCGACTAGCGAACAATGAGCAGTTCTTC
>TRBJ1-1|.|.|TRBV6-1|15
CASSEAGHMNTEAFF
TGTGCCAGCAGTGAAGCCGGACACATGAACACTGAAGCTTTCTTT
>TRBJ2-3|.|TRBD1|TRBV6-5|15
CASSYFGTAGDTQYF
TGTGCCAGCAGTTACTTCGGGACAGCTGGCGATACGCAGTATTTT
>TRBJ2-1|.|.|TRBV7-2|14
CASSRTIIYNEQFF
TGTGCCAGCAGCCGAACTATCATCTACAATGAGCAGTTCTTC
>TRBJ1-1|few|TRBD1|TRBV9|16
CASSHEQGAGNTEAFF
TGTGCCAGCAGCCACGAGCAGGGGGCTGGGAACACTGAAGCTTTCTTT
>TRBJ1-1|few|.|TRBV19|17
CASTKGQGIFGNTEAFF
TGTGCCAGTACCAAGGGGCAGGGGATTTTTGGGAACACTGAAGCTTTCTTT
>TRBJ1-6|.|.|TRBV2|13
CAGSGDGNSPLHF
TGTGCCGGTTCGGGGGACGGTAATTCACCCCTCCACTTT
>TRBJ1-3|.|TRBD1|TRBV6-5|15
CASSLTGEAGNTIYF
TGTGCCAGCAGTCTGACAGGGGAGGCTGGAAACACCATATATTTT
>TRBJ1-1|few|.|TRBV7-2|13
CASSWRANTEAFF
TGTGCCAGCAGTTGGAGGGCGAACACTGAAGCTTTCTTT